A single sample gave rise to the 11 T cell receptor beta chains below, sequenced in a study of T cells in Graves' hyperthyroidism and ophthalmopathy. The TCR beta CDR3 regions underwent amplification using RNA transcripts as the source. First-round RT-PCR with HTBI primers amplified the TCR CDR3 region. TCRdb called the multiplex PCR reads again in MiXCR, with one record for every CDR3 protein. The table shows fewer than 450,000 distinct CDR3 sequences, with roughly 18% occurring only once. Sequencing was performed on blood. These TCRs come from a man aged 18-30 years with Graves' ophthalmopathy.

The chain combines TRBV5-1 with TRBJ1-2; 7 bases are a match to TRBD1. Germline V gene data show CDR1 as SGHRS and CDR2 as YFSETQ. The CDR3 totals 14 residues. The V segment lost 0 bases and the J segment 9 bases; nucleotides outside the gene matches: 8. Here the CDR3 reads CASSLVGTDRSYTF. CDR3 DNA: TGCGCCAGCAGCTTGGTTGGGACAGACAGAAGCTACACCTTC.

At least ten counts were recorded for this clonotype. The chain links TRBV7-2 to TRBJ2-1; TRBD2 matches 16 bases. This CDR3 contains 18 residues. Trimming cost V 4 bases and J 6 bases; bases outside gene matches: 9. Germline-derived CDR1 and CDR2 are SGHTA and FQGNSA. The CDR3 protein is CASSSGLAGGPTINEQFF. The CDR3 DNA reads as TGTGCCAGCAGCTCGGGACTAGCGGGGGGGCCTACGATCAATGAGCAGTTCTTC.

The chain couples TRBV6-5 to TRBJ2-1; TRBD2 aligns across 9 bases. The length of the CDR3 is 15 residues. The V gene end was trimmed by 1 base and the J gene end by 7 bases; junction bases not matched to a gene: 5. Germline V CDR1 and CDR2: MNHEY, SVGAGI. CDR3 coding DNA: TGTGCCAGCAGTTACTTGGCGGGGGGGGGAAATGAGCAGTTCTTC. Its protein product is CASSYLAGGGNEQFF.

This clonotype showed up many times. Germline is not matched at one junction end, which may reflect a read error. The chain recombines TRBV2 with TRBJ1-1, with no clear D. The germline V gene has CDR1 SNHLY and CDR2 FYNNEI. The CDR3 is made up of 12 amino acids. CDR3 in amino acids: CASSVGNSEAFF. Here the CDR3 DNA reads TGTGCCAGCAGTGTGGGGAACTCTGAAGCTTTCTTT.

The J gene is TRBJ1-1, the V gene TRBV5-4, with TRBD1 matching over 11 bases. The CDR3 has 16 residues. The germline V gene has CDR1 SGHNT and CDR2 YYREEE (reference sequence). Trimming at V came to 6 bases and at J to 4 bases, leaving 11 bases not matched to a gene. CDR3 in amino acids: CASTPGQGGGGTEAFF. The CDR3, as DNA: TGTGCCAGCACCCCGGGACAGGGGGGTGGTGGCACTGAAGCTTTCTTT.

The chain links TRBV28 to TRBJ2-3, with 8 bases fitting TRBD2. From germline, CDR1 is MDHEN and CDR2 SYDVKM. V lost 4 bases to trimming and J lost 2 bases; unmatched junction nucleotides: 5. This CDR3 has 15 amino acids. CDR3 loop: CASSYLAGNTDTQYF. The CDR3 nucleotides read TGTGCCAGCAGTTACTTAGCGGGGAACACAGATACGCAGTATTTT. Full variable domain (remainder filled in from reference TRBV28 and TRBJ2-3): DVKVTQSSRYLVKRTGEKVFLECVQDMDHENMFWYRQDPGLGLRLIYFSYDVKMKEKGDIPEGYSVSREKKERFSLILESASTNQTSMYLCASSYLAGNTDTQYFGPGTRLTVL.

This clonotype occurred many times. The rearrangement joins TRBV12-3 or TRBV12-4 to TRBJ2-1; D perhaps matches TRBD2 (6 bases). Trimming removed 4 bases at V and 0 bases at J, with 16 bases between. The CDR3 is 17 amino acids. The DNA for the CDR3 is TGTGCCAGCAGTTGGGGCGGGACTCTGAGCTCCTACAATGAGCAGTTCTTC. It codes for CASSWGGTLSSYNEQFF.

This clonotype has more than one count but fewer than ten. This sequence joins TRBV10-3 and TRBJ2-7; D is unclear. The V gene's germline CDR1 is ENHRY and CDR2 SYGVKD. CDR3 length: 13 residues. V dropped 6 bases and J dropped 3 bases, with 12 bases sitting between them. For the CDR3, the DNA is TGTGCCATCAGGGACCTGGTTCTCTACGAGCAGTACTTC. Residues: CAIRDLVLYEQYF.

This clonotype was detected many times. This chain links TRBV12-3 or TRBV12-4 with TRBJ1-5; 8 positions agree with TRBD1. This CDR3 comprises 17 residues. Unmatched junction bases numbered 9, after V lost 5 bases and J lost 0 bases. The CDR3: CASSQDRGSYSNQPQHF. CDR3 coding DNA: TGTGCCAGCAGTCAAGACAGGGGATCCTATAGCAATCAGCCCCAGCATTTT.

This clonotype was seen repeatedly, ten times or more. The chain combines TRBV20-1 with TRBJ2-5, with 8 bases matching TRBD2. Trimming took 0 bases from V and 1 from J; bases not matched to a gene: 1. CDR1 DFQATT and CDR2 SNEGSKA come from the germline V gene (reference sequence). The CDR3 is 14 amino acids. The DNA of the CDR3 is TGCAGTGCTAGAGACGGGGGGGGCCAAGAGACCCAGTACTTC. This encodes CSARDGGGQETQYF.

This rearrangement joins TRBV20-1 to TRBJ1-3; D gene uncertain. The CDR3 is 12 amino acids. Germline CDR1 DFQATT, CDR2 SNEGSKA (reference sequence). The V end was cut by 3 bases, the J end by 1 base, with 4 bases between. The CDR3 region is CSARGSGNTIYF. CDR3 coding DNA: TGCAGTGCTAGGGGATCTGGAAACACCATATATTTT.